The clone carrying this T cell receptor beta chain was observed at least ten times. RNA fractions of 10%, 30% or 50% and about 18,000 to 1,000,000 sorted cells were the source of naive CD8 libraries. The record originates from a study of molecular identifiers for immune sequencing clone quantification. Study overall: In replicates, the authors split RNA from around 20,000 or 100,000 naive CD8 cells five ways and sequenced four.

Previously described methods and listed TCR primers produced bulk TCR libraries. TCRdb ran MiXCR on the PCR reads and lists one entry per CDR3 protein. This sample carries more than 550,000 distinct CDR3 sequences, around 25% of them seen once, and the ten largest clones take 0.78%. Trimming took 5 bases from V and 0 from J; bases not matched to a gene: 16. The CDR3 covers 19 residues. Germline-derived CDR1 and CDR2 are MNHEY and SVGEGT. Material for sequencing was naive CD8+ T cells from blood, with Jurkat cell RNA spiked in. The subset denotes: FACS-sorted CD8+CD4-CCR7+CD45RA+ naive T cells. The sequence was obtained from a human donor in good health. Some libraries in this study had Jurkat cell RNA spiked in. The chain uses TRBV6-2 or TRBV6-3 and TRBJ1-5; 7 positions agree with TRBD1. CDR3 nucleotides: TGTGCCAGCAGTCAAACAGGGGTCCGGAGATATCATAGCAATCAGCCCCAGCATTTT. It specifies CASSQTGVRRYHSNQPQHF.